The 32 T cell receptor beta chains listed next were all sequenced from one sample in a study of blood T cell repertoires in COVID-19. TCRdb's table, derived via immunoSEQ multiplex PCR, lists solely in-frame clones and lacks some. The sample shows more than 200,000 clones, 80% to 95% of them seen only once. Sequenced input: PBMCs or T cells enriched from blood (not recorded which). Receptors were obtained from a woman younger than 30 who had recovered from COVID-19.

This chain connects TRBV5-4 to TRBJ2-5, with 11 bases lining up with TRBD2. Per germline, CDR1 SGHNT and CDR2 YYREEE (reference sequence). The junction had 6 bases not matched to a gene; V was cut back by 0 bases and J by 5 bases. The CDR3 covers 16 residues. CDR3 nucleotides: TGTGCCAGCAGCTTGGCCGCTAGCGGGAGGTGGGAGACCCAGTACTTC. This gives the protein CASSLAASGRWETQYF.

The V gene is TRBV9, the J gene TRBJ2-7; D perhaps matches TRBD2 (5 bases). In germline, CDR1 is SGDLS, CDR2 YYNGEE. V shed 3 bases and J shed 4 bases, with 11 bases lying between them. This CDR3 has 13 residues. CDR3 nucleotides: TGTGCCAGCAGCGACGGGAACTTTTACGAGCAGTACTTC. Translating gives CASSDGNFYEQYF. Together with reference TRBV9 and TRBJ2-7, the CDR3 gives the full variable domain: DSGVTQTPKHLITATGQRVTLRCSPRSGDLSVYWYQQSLDQGLQFLIQYYNGEERAKGNILERFSAQQFPDLHSELNLSSLELGDSALYFCASSDGNFYEQYFGPGTRLTVT.

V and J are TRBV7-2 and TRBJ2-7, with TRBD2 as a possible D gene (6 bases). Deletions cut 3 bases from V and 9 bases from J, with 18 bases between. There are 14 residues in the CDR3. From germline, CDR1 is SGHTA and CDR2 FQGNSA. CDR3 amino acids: CASSLEGMGSGQYF. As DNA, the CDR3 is TGTGCCAGCAGCTTGGAGGGGATGGGTAGTGGGCAGTACTTC.

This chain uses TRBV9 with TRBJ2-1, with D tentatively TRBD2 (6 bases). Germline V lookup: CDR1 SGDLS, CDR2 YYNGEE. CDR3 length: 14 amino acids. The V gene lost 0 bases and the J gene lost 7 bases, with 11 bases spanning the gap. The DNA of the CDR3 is TGTGCCAGCAGCGTAGAACTAGCCAGGAATGAGCAGTTCTTC. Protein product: CASSVELARNEQFF.

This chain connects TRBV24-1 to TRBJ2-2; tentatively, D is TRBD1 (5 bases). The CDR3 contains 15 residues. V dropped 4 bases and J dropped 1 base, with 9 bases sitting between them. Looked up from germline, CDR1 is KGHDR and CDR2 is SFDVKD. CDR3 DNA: TGTGCCACCAGTGAGGTGGACAAGAACACCGGGGAGCTGTTTTTT. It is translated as CATSEVDKNTGELFF.

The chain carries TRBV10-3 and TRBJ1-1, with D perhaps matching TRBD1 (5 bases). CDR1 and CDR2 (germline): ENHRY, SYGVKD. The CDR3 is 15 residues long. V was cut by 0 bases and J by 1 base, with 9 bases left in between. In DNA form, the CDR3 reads TGTGCCATCAGTGAGTCTCGAGACAGGAACACTGAAGCTTTCTTT. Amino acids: CAISESRDRNTEAFF.

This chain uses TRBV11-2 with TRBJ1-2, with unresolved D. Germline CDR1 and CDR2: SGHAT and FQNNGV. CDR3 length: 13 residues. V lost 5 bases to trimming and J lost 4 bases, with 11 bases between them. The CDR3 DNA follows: TGTGCCAGCAGCGAACAGCGGTTCTATGGCTACACCTTC. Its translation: CASSEQRFYGYTF.

In nucleotides, the CDR3 is TGTGCCAGCAGCCAAACAGGGGGAGAATCACCCCTCCACTTT. Translated: CASSQTGGESPLHF. The chain joins TRBV7-6 to TRBJ1-6; TRBD1 matches 8 bases. The germline V gene has CDR1 SGHVS and CDR2 FNYEAQ. J gave up 10 bases and V 5 bases, and 7 bases lay outside the gene matches. The CDR3 is 14 residues long.

The DNA of the CDR3 is TGTGCCAGCAGCCCCAGACAGACCGCTATTCATGGCTACACCTTC. Translated: CASSPRQTAIHGYTF. The genes are TRBV5-6 and TRBJ1-2; maybe TRBD1 (5 bases). The CDR3 is 15 amino acids. V shed 4 bases and J shed 6 bases, with 19 bases lying between them. CDR1 and CDR2 from the germline V gene are SGHDT and YYEEEE. Full variable domain (missing parts from reference TRBV5-6 and TRBJ1-2): DAGVTQSPTHLIKTRGQQVTLRCSPKSGHDTVSWYQQALGQGPQFIFQYYEEEERQRGNFPDRFSGHQFPNYSSELNVNALLLGDSALYLCASSPRQTAIHGYTFGSGTRLTVV.

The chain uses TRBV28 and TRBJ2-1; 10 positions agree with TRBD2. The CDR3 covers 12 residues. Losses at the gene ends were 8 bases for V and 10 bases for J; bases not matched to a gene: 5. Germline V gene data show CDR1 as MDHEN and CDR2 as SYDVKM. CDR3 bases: TGTGCCAGCGAACTAGCGGGACGCGAGCAGTTCTTC. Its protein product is CASELAGREQFF.

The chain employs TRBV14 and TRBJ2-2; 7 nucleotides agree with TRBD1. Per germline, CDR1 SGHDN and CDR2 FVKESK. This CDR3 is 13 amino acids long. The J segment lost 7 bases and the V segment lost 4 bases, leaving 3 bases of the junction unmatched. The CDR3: CASSPGQFGELFF. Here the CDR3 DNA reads TGTGCCAGCAGCCCGGGACAGTTCGGGGAGCTGTTTTTT.

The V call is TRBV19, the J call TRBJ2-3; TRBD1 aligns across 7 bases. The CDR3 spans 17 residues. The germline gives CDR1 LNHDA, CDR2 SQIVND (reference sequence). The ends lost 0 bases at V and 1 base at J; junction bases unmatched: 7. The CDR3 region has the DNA TGTGCCAGTAGTATAGATAGTAGACAGGGCCGCACAGATACGCAGTATTTT. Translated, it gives CASSIDSRQGRTDTQYF. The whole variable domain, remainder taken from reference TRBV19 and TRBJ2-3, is DGGITQSPKYLFRKEGQNVTLSCEQNLNHDAMYWYRQDPGQGLRLIYYSQIVNDFQKGDIAEGYSVSREKKESFPLTVTSAQKNPTAFYLCASSIDSRQGRTDTQYFGPGTRLTVL.

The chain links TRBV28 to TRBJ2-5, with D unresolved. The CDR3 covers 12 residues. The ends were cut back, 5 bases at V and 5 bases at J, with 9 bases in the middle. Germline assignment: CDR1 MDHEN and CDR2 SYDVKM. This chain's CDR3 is CASSTGLETQYF. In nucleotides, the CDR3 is TGTGCCAGCAGTACGGGTTTGGAGACCCAGTACTTC.

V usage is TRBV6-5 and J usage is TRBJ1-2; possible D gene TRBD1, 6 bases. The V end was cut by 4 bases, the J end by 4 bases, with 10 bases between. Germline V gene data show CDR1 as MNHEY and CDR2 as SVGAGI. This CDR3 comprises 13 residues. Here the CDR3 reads CASSLQGSYGYTF. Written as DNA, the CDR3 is TGTGCCAGCAGTTTACAGGGTTCCTATGGCTACACCTTC.

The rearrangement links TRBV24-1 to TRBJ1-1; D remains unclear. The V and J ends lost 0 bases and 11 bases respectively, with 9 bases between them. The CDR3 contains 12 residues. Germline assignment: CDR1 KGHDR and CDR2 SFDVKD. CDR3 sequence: CATSDLGRRAFF. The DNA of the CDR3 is TGTGCCACCAGTGATTTGGGTCGGCGGGCTTTCTTT.

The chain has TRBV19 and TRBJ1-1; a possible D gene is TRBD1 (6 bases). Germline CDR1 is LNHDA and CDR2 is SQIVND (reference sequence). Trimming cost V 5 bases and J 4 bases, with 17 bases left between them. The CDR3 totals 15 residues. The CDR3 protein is CASSPNWGLRTEAFF. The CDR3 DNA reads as TGTGCCAGTAGTCCAAACTGGGGGCTGCGCACTGAAGCTTTCTTT.

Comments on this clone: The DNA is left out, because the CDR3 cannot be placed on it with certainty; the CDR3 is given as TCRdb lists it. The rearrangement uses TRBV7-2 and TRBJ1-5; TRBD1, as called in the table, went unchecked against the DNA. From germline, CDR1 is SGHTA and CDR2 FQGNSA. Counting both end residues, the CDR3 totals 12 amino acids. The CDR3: CASSFQGAPSIF.

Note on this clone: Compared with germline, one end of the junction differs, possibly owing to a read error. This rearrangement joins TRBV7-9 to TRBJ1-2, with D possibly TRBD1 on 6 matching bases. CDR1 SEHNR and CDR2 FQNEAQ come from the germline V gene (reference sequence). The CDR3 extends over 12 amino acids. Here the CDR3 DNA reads TGTGCCAGCAGCTTAGCTCAGGGGAGGGCGTCCTTC. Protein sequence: CASSLAQGRASF. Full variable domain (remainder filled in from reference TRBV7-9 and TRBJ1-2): DTGVSQNPRHKITKRGQNVTFRCDPISEHNRLYWYRQTLGQGPEFLTYFQNEAQLEKSRLLSDRFSAERPKGSFSTLEIQRTEQGDSAMYLCASSLAQGRASFGSGTRLTVV.

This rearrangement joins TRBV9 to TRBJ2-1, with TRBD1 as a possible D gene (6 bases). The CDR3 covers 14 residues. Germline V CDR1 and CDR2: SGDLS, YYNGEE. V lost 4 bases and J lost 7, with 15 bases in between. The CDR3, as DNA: TGTGCCAGCAGCCTAGAGGGGGTAGCGAATGAGCAGTTCTTC. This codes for CASSLEGVANEQFF.

The CDR3 here is CASSILRGTGNGNQPQHF. For the CDR3, the DNA is TGTGCCAGTAGTATCCTCCGGGGGACAGGTAATGGCAATCAGCCCCAGCATTTT. The chain couples TRBV19 to TRBJ1-5, with 8 bases fitting TRBD1. Germline V gene lookup returns CDR1 LNHDA and CDR2 SQIVND (reference sequence). The CDR3 runs to 18 residues. V was pared by 3 bases and J by 2 bases, with 12 bases of the junction left unmatched.

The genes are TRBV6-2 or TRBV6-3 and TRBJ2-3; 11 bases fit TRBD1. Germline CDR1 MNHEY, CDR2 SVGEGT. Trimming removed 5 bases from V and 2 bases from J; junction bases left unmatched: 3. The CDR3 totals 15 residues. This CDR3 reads CASSQGQGDTDTQYF. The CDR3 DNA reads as TGTGCCAGCAGTCAGGGACAGGGGGACACAGATACGCAGTATTTT.

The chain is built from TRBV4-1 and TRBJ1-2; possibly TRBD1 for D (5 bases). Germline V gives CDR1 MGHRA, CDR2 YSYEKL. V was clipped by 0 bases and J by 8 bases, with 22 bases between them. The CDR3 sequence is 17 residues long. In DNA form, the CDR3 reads TGCGCCAGCAGCCAAGATTCAGATAGGACACCCATCTTCGGCTACACCTTC. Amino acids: CASSQDSDRTPIFGYTF.

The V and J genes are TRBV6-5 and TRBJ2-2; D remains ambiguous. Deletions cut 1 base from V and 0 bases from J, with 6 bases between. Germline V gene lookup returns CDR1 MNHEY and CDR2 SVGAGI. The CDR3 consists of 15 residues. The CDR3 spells CASSYWQANTGELFF. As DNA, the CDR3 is TGTGCCAGCAGTTACTGGCAGGCGAACACCGGGGAGCTGTTTTTT.

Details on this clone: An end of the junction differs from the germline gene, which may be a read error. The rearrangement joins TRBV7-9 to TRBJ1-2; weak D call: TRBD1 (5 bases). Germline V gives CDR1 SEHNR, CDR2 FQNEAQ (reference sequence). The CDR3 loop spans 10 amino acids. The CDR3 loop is CASSLERDGF. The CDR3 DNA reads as TGTGCCAGCAGCTTAGAGCGGGACGGCTTC.

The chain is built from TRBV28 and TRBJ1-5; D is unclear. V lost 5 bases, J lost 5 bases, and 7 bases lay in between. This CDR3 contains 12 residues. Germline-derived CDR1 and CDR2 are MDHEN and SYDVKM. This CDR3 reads CASSVRDQPQHF. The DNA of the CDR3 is TGTGCCAGCAGTGTTAGAGATCAGCCCCAGCATTTT.

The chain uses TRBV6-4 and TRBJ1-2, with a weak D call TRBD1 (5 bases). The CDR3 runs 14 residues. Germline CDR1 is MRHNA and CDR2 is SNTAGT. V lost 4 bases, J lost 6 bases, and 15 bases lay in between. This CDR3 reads CASSALTVLHGYTF. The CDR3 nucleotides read TGTGCCAGCAGTGCCCTGACAGTCCTCCATGGCTACACCTTC.

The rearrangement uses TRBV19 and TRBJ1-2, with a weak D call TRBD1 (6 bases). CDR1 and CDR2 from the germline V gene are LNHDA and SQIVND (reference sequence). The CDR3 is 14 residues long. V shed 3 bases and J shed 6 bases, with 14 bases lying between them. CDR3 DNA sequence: TGTGCCAGTAGTATCGGTACAGGGAATCATGGCTACACCTTC. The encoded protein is CASSIGTGNHGYTF.

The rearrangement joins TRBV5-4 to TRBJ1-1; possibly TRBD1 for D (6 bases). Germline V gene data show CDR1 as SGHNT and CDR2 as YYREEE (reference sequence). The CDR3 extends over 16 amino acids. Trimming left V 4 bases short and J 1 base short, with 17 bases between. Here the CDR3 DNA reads TGTGCCAGCAGCGGGTCGTCAGGGGTAAAGAACACTGAAGCTTTCTTT. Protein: CASSGSSGVKNTEAFF.

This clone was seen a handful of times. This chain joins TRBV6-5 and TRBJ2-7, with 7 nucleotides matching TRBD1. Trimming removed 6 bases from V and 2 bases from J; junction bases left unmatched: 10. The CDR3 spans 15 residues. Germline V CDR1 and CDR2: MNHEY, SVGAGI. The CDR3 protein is CASSLRDRLTYEQYF. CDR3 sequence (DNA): TGTGCCAGCAGCCTCCGGGACAGACTCACCTACGAGCAGTACTTC.

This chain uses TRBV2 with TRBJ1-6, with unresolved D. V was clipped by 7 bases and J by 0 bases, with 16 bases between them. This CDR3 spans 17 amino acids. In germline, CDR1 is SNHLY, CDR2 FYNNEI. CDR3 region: CASTGGILSSYNSPLHF. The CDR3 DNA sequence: TGTGCCAGCACGGGAGGGATTCTGAGCTCCTATAATTCACCCCTCCACTTT.

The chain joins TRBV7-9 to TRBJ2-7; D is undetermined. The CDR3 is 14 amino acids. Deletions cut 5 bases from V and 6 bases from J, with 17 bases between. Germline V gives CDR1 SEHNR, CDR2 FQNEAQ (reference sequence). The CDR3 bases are TGTGCCAGCAGCCCGATGACACTCCCCGGCGAGCAGTACTTC. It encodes CASSPMTLPGEQYF.

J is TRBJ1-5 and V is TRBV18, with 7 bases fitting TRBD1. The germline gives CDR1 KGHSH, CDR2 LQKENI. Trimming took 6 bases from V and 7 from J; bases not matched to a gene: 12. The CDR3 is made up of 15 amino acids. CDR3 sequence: CASSGTGAAGQPQHF. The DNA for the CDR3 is TGTGCCAGCTCGGGTACAGGGGCCGCGGGACAGCCCCAGCATTTT.